Sequencing of this TCR beta chain was carried out in a study of shared clonotypes between healthy human individuals. On the study more broadly: The donor group consisted of two women and three men, aged 18 to 49.

In the naive CD8 group, cells lacked CD45RO and were positively selected for CCR7, so terminally differentiated effector memory CD45RA+ cells were left out. Sequencing used immunoSEQ multiplex PCR; TCRdb keeps in-frame clones, though not all of them. The sample has around 2,000,000 clones, about 95% seen once. Study conclusions and caveats: The study found lower generation probabilities in non-shared clonotypes than in those shared by all four donors.

Concerning this clone: Its antigen is undetermined.

The TCR comes from a man between 18 and 35 years old in good health. Specimen: naive CD8+ T cells sorted from blood.

CDR3 coding DNA: TGTGCCAGCAGCCGACCCGATACAGATACGCAGTATTTT. It encodes CASSRPDTDTQYF. The chain recombines TRBV27 with TRBJ2-3; D gene unclear. This CDR3 comprises 13 residues. V lost 6 bases and J 3 bases, leaving 10 bases between the germline ends. Germline assignment: CDR1 MNHEY and CDR2 SMNVEV (reference sequence).